This TCR beta chain originates from a study of OX40 agonist ivuxolimab in advanced cancers. The overall study: Dose-escalation patients were diagnosed with hepatocellular carcinoma, melanoma, renal cell cancer or head and neck cancer. Previous treatment with anti-PD-1, anti-PD-L1 or anti-CTLA-4 therapy was allowed; less than 45% had received some.

Sequenced by immunoSEQ multiplex PCR; TCRdb stores in-frame clones only, minus some. The sample has roughly 49,000 clones, around 81% seen once; the top ten hold approximately 6.5%. V dropped 0 bases and J dropped 1 base, with 10 bases sitting between them. The length of the CDR3 is 17 residues. CDR1 MDHEN and CDR2 SYDVKM come from the germline V gene. V gene TRBV28 combines with J gene TRBJ2-6; D might be TRBD1 (6 bases). This sequence was found in an adult with an advanced solid tumor such as melanoma, head and neck, liver or kidney cancer. Sequenced here: CD4+ or CD8+ T cells sorted from blood, sampled in a trial of the OX40 agonist ivuxolimab. The chain's CDR3 is CASSLWYRESGANVLTF. In DNA form, the CDR3 reads TGTGCCAGCAGTTTATGGTACAGGGAGTCTGGGGCCAACGTCCTGACTTTC. Filled out from reference TRBV28 and TRBJ2-6, the complete variable domain reads DVKVTQSSRYLVKRTGEKVFLECVQDMDHENMFWYRQDPGLGLRLIYFSYDVKMKEKGDIPEGYSVSREKKERFSLILESASTNQTSMYLCASSLWYRESGANVLTFGAGSRLTVL.